The 30 T cell receptor beta chains below were found in one sample sequenced in a study of T cell changes during pregnancy in multiple sclerosis. Using immunoSEQ multiplex PCR, the repertoire was profiled, and TCRdb retains in-frame clones only, with some absent. The repertoire holds about 83,000 clones, over 90% seen once, with about 1.2% in the top ten. The sequencing here drew on peripheral blood, taken in the second trimester of pregnancy. These receptor sequences come from a female donor with multiple sclerosis, enrolled in a pregnancy study.

The gene calls are TRBV19 and TRBJ2-3, with 12 bases that match TRBD2. This CDR3 region has 17 residues. Germline CDR1 and CDR2: LNHDA and SQIVND (reference sequence). The J segment lost 4 bases and the V segment lost 1 base, leaving 6 bases of the junction unmatched. This CDR3 is CASSIAPLAGGADTQYF. The CDR3 coding sequence is TGTGCCAGTAGTATAGCCCCCCTAGCGGGAGGGGCAGATACGCAGTATTTT.

As for this clone: The identical CDR3 is also encoded by other nucleotide sequences in the sample. The chain employs TRBV27 and TRBJ2-7, with D possibly TRBD1 on 6 matching bases. In germline, CDR1 is MNHEY, CDR2 SMNVEV (reference sequence). V shed 3 bases and J shed 6 bases, with 9 bases lying between them. The CDR3 consists of 12 residues. CDR3 DNA sequence: TGTGCCAGCAGTTTTCAGGGGAGCGAGCAGTACTTC. It yields the protein CASSFQGSEQYF.

V gene TRBV7-2 combines with J gene TRBJ2-5; D might be TRBD2 (5 bases). Trimming cost V 10 bases and J 2 bases, with 14 bases left between them. This CDR3 comprises 13 residues. CDR1 is SGHTA and CDR2 is FQGNSA in the germline V gene. CDR3 DNA: TGTGCCACCCGGGGAGCTCTTCAAGAGACCCAGTACTTC. It encodes CATRGALQETQYF.

V gene TRBV5-6 combines with J gene TRBJ2-1, with 8 bases that match TRBD2. The germline V gene encodes CDR1 SGHDT and CDR2 YYEEEE. V lost 3 bases and J lost 5; bases outside the gene matches: 13. The CDR3 is 17 residues long. The CDR3 loop reads CASSYWVAGKDNNEQFF. In nucleotides, the CDR3 is TGTGCCAGCAGCTATTGGGTAGCGGGAAAGGATAACAATGAGCAGTTCTTC. The full variable domain, completed using reference TRBV5-6 and TRBJ2-1, is DAGVTQSPTHLIKTRGQQVTLRCSPKSGHDTVSWYQQALGQGPQFIFQYYEEEERQRGNFPDRFSGHQFPNYSSELNVNALLLGDSALYLCASSYWVAGKDNNEQFFGPGTRLTVL.

This chain links TRBV5-6 with TRBJ2-7, with 9 nucleotides matching TRBD2. The junction had 6 bases not matched to a gene; V was cut back by 1 base and J by 1 base. The CDR3 is 16 amino acids. Looked up from germline, CDR1 is SGHDT and CDR2 is YYEEEE. Here the CDR3 DNA reads TGTGCCAGCAGCTTGAGCCCGACTAGCGGTTCCTACGAGCAGTACTTC. Protein product: CASSLSPTSGSYEQYF.

The chain employs TRBV6-5 and TRBJ2-2; D remains unclear. The CDR3 consists of 14 residues. V was trimmed by 5 bases and J by 0 bases, leaving 7 bases between them. Germline loops: CDR1 MNHEY, CDR2 SVGAGI. In nucleotides, the CDR3 is TGTGCCAGCAGTCTATTCGCGAACACCGGGGAGCTGTTTTTT. Protein product: CASSLFANTGELFF.

The chain couples TRBV7-2 to TRBJ1-2, with a possible D match to TRBD1 (6 bases). The CDR3 has 14 residues. Looked up from germline, CDR1 is SGHTA and CDR2 is FQGNSA. The V gene lost 5 bases and the J gene lost 8 bases, with 18 bases spanning the gap. This CDR3 reads CASSPRPRQDGYTF. The CDR3 coding sequence is TGTGCCAGCAGCCCACGGCCCAGACAGGACGGCTACACCTTC.

This clone appeared a single time. V and J are TRBV13 and TRBJ2-7, with 12 bases matching TRBD2. The germline V gene has CDR1 PRHDT and CDR2 FYEKMQ (reference sequence). J was trimmed by 7 bases and V by 5 bases; bases with no gene match: 6. The CDR3 is made up of 14 amino acids. The CDR3, as DNA: TGTGCCAGCAGCAGGACTAGCGGGACTGGAGAGCAGTACTTC. Its protein is CASSRTSGTGEQYF. The full variable domain, completed using reference TRBV13 and TRBJ2-7, is AAGVIQSPRHLIKEKRETATLKCYPIPRHDTVYWYQQGPGQDPQFLISFYEKMQSDKGSIPDRFSAQQFSDYHSELNMSSLELGDSALYFCASSRTSGTGEQYFGPGTRLTVT.

The chain recombines TRBV2 with TRBJ2-7, with 10 bases fitting TRBD2. Losses at the gene ends were 6 bases for V and 3 bases for J; bases not matched to a gene: 8. This CDR3 is 15 amino acids long. Germline V gene lookup returns CDR1 SNHLY and CDR2 FYNNEI. As DNA, the CDR3 is TGTGCCAGCAGCGGAACTAGCGGGAATTTCTACGAGCAGTACTTC. Translation gives CASSGTSGNFYEQYF.

CDR3 amino acids: CASSQGTGPSYEQYF. In DNA, the CDR3 is TGTGCCAGCTCACAAGGGACAGGGCCTTCCTACGAGCAGTACTTC. V usage is TRBV18 and J usage is TRBJ2-7; 9 bases match TRBD1. The CDR3 contains 15 residues. V trimming: 4 bases; J trimming: 1 base; junction bases outside the gene matches: 5. Looked up from germline, CDR1 is KGHSH and CDR2 is LQKENI.

This clone was seen just once. The chain uses TRBV18 and TRBJ2-1; tentative D call: TRBD1 (5 bases). Germline V gene sequence: CDR1 KGHSH, CDR2 LQKENI. V shed 6 bases and J shed 6 bases, with 15 bases lying between them. The CDR3 runs to 14 residues. The CDR3 loop reads CASSPKRQGNEQFF. For the CDR3, the DNA is TGTGCCAGCTCCCCCAAGAGGCAGGGCAATGAGCAGTTCTTC.

The V gene is TRBV2, the J gene TRBJ2-7; 10 bases map to TRBD1. V was pared by 6 bases and J by 0 bases, with 5 bases of the junction left unmatched. The length of the CDR3 is 15 residues. Germline CDR1 and CDR2: SNHLY and FYNNEI. This chain's CDR3 is CASSGDRGGSYEQYF. Here the CDR3 DNA reads TGTGCCAGCAGCGGGGACAGGGGCGGCTCCTACGAGCAGTACTTC.

The rearrangement uses TRBV2 and TRBJ1-2; a possible D gene is TRBD1 (6 bases). This CDR3 region has 12 residues. CDR1 SNHLY and CDR2 FYNNEI come from the germline V gene. The V end lost 6 bases, the J end lost 8 bases, and 13 bases lay between the germline ends. The CDR3, as DNA: TGTGCCAGCAGCACAGGGTCTCGAGGCTACACCTTC. Its translation is CASSTGSRGYTF.

Comments on this clone: Germline and junction disagree at one end, which may indicate a read error. J is TRBJ2-7 and V is TRBV15, with 7 nucleotides matching TRBD1. CDR1 is LNHNV, CDR2 YYDKDF, per germline (reference sequence). The CDR3 totals 14 residues. CDR3 in DNA: TGTGCCACCAGCAGAGATAAAAGAGGGGGCCCCCGGGACTTC. It specifies CATSRDKRGGPRDF.

In nucleotides, the CDR3 is TGCGCCAGCAGCGTTTCCTTCTCAGGAGGGGGCAACACCGGGGAGCTGTTTTTT. Translated: CASSVSFSGGGNTGELFF. This chain links TRBV5-1 with TRBJ2-2, with D possibly TRBD1 on 7 matching bases. Germline V gene lookup returns CDR1 SGHRS and CDR2 YFSETQ. This CDR3 spans 18 amino acids. V was clipped by 4 bases and J by 2 bases, with 21 bases between them.

This clone is a singleton in its sample. This rearrangement joins TRBV5-5 to TRBJ2-7; the D gene is possibly TRBD1 (7 bases). Between the trimmed V and J ends, which lost 4 bases and 5 bases, there was a span of 19 bases. The CDR3 loop spans 15 amino acids. Germline CDR1 is SGHKS and CDR2 is YYEKEE (reference sequence). The DNA of the CDR3 is TGTGCCAGCAGCCGGGGGACAGAGGTTCTAAACGAGCAGTACTTC. Amino acids: CASSRGTEVLNEQYF.

This sequence joins TRBV2 and TRBJ1-3, with D hard to call. There are 13 residues in the CDR3. Trimming left V 4 bases short and J 7 bases short, with 11 bases between. Germline-derived CDR1 and CDR2 are SNHLY and FYNNEI. The CDR3 sequence is CASSGPGVNTIYF. The CDR3, as DNA: TGTGCCAGCAGTGGGCCCGGAGTGAACACCATATATTTT. The full variable domain, in which reference TRBV2 and TRBJ1-3 provide the parts outside the CDR3, is EPEVTQTPSHQVTQMGQEVILRCVPISNHLYFYWYRQILGQKVEFLVSFYNNEISEKSEIFDDQFSVERPDGSNFTLKIRSTKLEDSAMYFCASSGPGVNTIYFGEGSWLTVV.

In DNA, the CDR3 is TGTGCCAGTAGTATGACAGCGAACACTGAAGCTTTCTTT. Encoded protein: CASSMTANTEAFF. The chain carries TRBV19 and TRBJ1-1; D may be TRBD1 (5 bases). V lost 3 bases to trimming and J lost 1 base, with 6 bases between them. Germline loops: CDR1 LNHDA, CDR2 SQIVND (reference sequence). The CDR3 totals 13 residues.

This chain links TRBV7-8 with TRBJ2-5, with 8 nucleotides matching TRBD2. Germline V gene data show CDR1 as SGHVS and CDR2 as FQNEAQ. The CDR3 runs 14 residues. With V trimmed by 4 bases and J by 2 bases, 3 bases remained unmatched. The DNA for the CDR3 is TGTGCCAGCAGCTCGGGGGGGCGTCAAGAGACCCAGTACTTC. It translates to CASSSGGRQETQYF.

This chain uses TRBV7-6 with TRBJ2-2, with TRBD2 identical over 10 bases. This CDR3 has 16 residues. With 5 bases clipped from V and 5 bases from J, the junction kept 8 bases outside the gene matches. The germline gives CDR1 SGHVS, CDR2 FNYEAQ. The CDR3 here is CASSAEREGRTGELFF. The DNA for the CDR3 is TGTGCCAGCAGCGCCGAGCGGGAGGGCCGGACCGGGGAGCTGTTTTTT.

The chain recombines TRBV28 with TRBJ1-1; no reliable D call. Germline V gene data show CDR1 as MDHEN and CDR2 as SYDVKM. The CDR3 spans 12 residues. V shed 6 bases and J shed 3 bases, with 8 bases lying between them. CDR3 in amino acids: CASSRDYTEAFF. As DNA, the CDR3 is TGTGCCAGCAGCCGGGATTACACTGAAGCTTTCTTT.

The chain has TRBV9 and TRBJ2-1; the match to TRBD2 covers 8 bases. CDR1 and CDR2 (germline): SGDLS, YYNGEE. The CDR3 is 15 residues long. Germline trimming cut 4 bases from V and 4 bases from J; bases unmatched to any gene: 7. CDR3 residues: CASSPTSGSYNEQFF. The CDR3 DNA reads TGTGCCAGCAGCCCCACTAGCGGCTCTTACAATGAGCAGTTCTTC.

The chain has TRBV6-4 and TRBJ2-7, with 7 bases identical to TRBD2. Germline V gives CDR1 MRHNA, CDR2 SNTAGT. The V gene end was trimmed by 3 bases and the J gene end by 3 bases; junction bases not matched to a gene: 2. CDR3 length equals 13 residues. CDR3 region: CASSEASGYEQYF. The CDR3 nucleotides are TGTGCCAGCAGTGAGGCTAGCGGCTACGAGCAGTACTTC.

V usage is TRBV6-1 and J usage is TRBJ2-3; the match to TRBD2 covers 11 bases. The germline V gene encodes CDR1 MNHNS and CDR2 SASEGT. CDR3 length equals 15 residues. The J segment lost 3 bases and the V segment lost 4 bases, leaving 3 bases of the junction unmatched. The DNA of the CDR3 is TGTGCCAGCAGTGCACTAGCGGGAGCTACAGATACGCAGTATTTT. This encodes CASSALAGATDTQYF.

This sequence joins TRBV7-9 and TRBJ2-2; TRBD1 matches at 8 bases. The V and J ends lost 5 bases and 4 bases, in that order; junction bases with no gene match: 9. CDR1 is SEHNR and CDR2 is FQNEAQ in the germline V gene (reference sequence). This CDR3 is built from 16 residues. As DNA, the CDR3 is TGTGCCAGCAGCCTCCAGGGGGCGAGGCCCACCGGGGAGCTGTTTTTT. Its translation is CASSLQGARPTGELFF.

The gene calls are TRBV29-1 and TRBJ2-5, with D possibly TRBD1 on 6 matching bases. Trimming pared 3 bases from V and 1 base from J, leaving 12 bases between. The CDR3 runs to 14 residues. Germline V gene data show CDR1 as SQVTM and CDR2 as ANQGSEA. CDR3 nucleotides: TGCAGCGTTGAGGTCATCAGGGGCCAAGAGACCCAGTACTTC. It translates to CSVEVIRGQETQYF.

The chain couples TRBV27 to TRBJ2-7; D not certain. This CDR3 has 14 residues. The germline V and J ends were trimmed by 3 bases and 2 bases, with 11 bases remaining between them. Germline V lookup: CDR1 MNHEY, CDR2 SMNVEV (reference sequence). This chain's CDR3 is CASSFTAYTYEQYF. CDR3 in DNA: TGTGCCAGCAGTTTTACAGCCTATACCTACGAGCAGTACTTC.

The gene calls are TRBV27 and TRBJ2-3, with D perhaps matching TRBD2 (5 bases). Trimming left V 0 bases short and J 2 bases short, with 9 bases between. CDR3 size: 15 residues. Germline V lookup: CDR1 MNHEY, CDR2 SMNVEV (reference sequence). CDR3 DNA sequence: TGTGCCAGCAGTTTATCCAGCGGCCCCACAGATACGCAGTATTTT. It is translated as CASSLSSGPTDTQYF.

This chain uses TRBV19 with TRBJ2-1, with a tentative D call TRBD2 (6 bases). The CDR3 has 14 residues. V was pared by 7 bases and J by 4 bases, with 14 bases between. Germline V gives CDR1 LNHDA, CDR2 SQIVND (reference sequence). The CDR3 DNA is TGTGCCAGTACCGAAGGGCGGGGATACAATGAGCAGTTCTTC. Amino acid sequence: CASTEGRGYNEQFF.

V is TRBV11-3 and J is TRBJ2-2, with 8 bases fitting TRBD1. The CDR3 length is 17 residues. Trimming cost V 5 bases and J 1 base; bases outside gene matches: 9. Germline CDR1 reads SGHNT; CDR2 reads YENEEA. The CDR3 protein is CASSDPPTGVNTGELFF. The CDR3, as DNA: TGTGCCAGCAGCGATCCCCCGACAGGGGTGAACACCGGGGAGCTGTTTTTT.